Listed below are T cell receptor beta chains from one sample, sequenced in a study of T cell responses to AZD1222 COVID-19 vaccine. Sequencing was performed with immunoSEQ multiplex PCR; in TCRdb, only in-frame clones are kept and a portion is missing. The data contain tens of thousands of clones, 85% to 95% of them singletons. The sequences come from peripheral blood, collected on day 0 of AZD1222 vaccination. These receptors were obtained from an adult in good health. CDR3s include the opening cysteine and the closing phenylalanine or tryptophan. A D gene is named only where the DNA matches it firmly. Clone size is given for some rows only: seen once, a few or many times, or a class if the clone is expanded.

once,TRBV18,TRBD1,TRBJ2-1,CASSPGTGGYNEQFF,TGTGCCAGCTCACCCGGGACAGGGGGCTACAATGAGCAGTTCTTC
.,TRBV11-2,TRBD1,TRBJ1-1,CASSLVRGQTEAFF,TGTGCCAGCAGCTTAGTCAGGGGACAGACTGAAGCTTTCTTT
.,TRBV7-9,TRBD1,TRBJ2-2,CASSTGGGSGELFF,TGTGCCAGCAGTACAGGGGGCGGGTCCGGGGAGCTGTTTTTT
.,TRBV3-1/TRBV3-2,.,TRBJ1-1,CASSQDAGRAEAFF,TGTGCCAGCAGCCAAGATGCGGGGAGAGCTGAAGCTTTCTTT
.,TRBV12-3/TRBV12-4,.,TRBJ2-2,CASSLKDPGELFF,TGTGCCAGCAGTTTAAAGGATCCCGGGGAGCTGTTTTTT
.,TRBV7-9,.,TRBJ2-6,CASSTVNSGANVLTF,TGTGCCAGCAGCACAGTGAATTCTGGGGCCAACGTCCTGACTTTC
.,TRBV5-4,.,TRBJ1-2,CASSLGLGGNAYGYTF,TGTGCCAGCAGCTTGGGATTAGGCGGGAACGCCTATGGCTACACCTTC
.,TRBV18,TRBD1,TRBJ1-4,CASSPRPRDRDEKLFF,TGTGCCAGCTCACCAAGACCCCGGGACAGGGATGAAAAACTGTTTTTT
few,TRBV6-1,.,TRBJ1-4,CASSEAGGVEKLFF,TGTGCCAGCAGTGAAGCTGGTGGGGTAGAAAAACTGTTTTTT
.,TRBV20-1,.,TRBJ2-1,CSASLGAREQFF,TGCAGTGCTAGTCTGGGCGCTCGGGAGCAGTTCTTC
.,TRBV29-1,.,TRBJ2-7,CSVRLRSSYEQYF,TGCAGCGTCCGACTAAGGAGCTCCTACGAGCAGTACTTC
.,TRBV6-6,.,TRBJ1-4,CASSYSTGATNEKLFF,TGTGCCAGCAGTTACTCGACTGGGGCAACTAATGAAAAACTGTTTTTT
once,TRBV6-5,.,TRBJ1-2,CASSYMGNYGYTF,TGTGCCAGCAGTTACATGGGTAACTATGGCTACACCTTC
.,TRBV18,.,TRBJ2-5,CASSLNPGETQYF,TGTGCCAGCTCACTGAACCCGGGAGAGACCCAGTACTTC
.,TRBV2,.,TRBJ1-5,CASKGWSNQPQHF,TGTGCCAGCAAAGGCTGGAGCAATCAGCCCCAGCATTTT
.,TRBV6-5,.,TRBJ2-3,CASSYLEGTDTQYF,TGTGCCAGCAGTTACCTAGAAGGCACAGATACGCAGTATTTT
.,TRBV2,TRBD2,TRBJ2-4,CASRRGGGPKNIQYF,TGTGCCAGCAGGCGGGGGGGCGGACCCAAAAACATTCAGTACTTC
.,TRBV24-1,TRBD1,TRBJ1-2,CATSDSGTGINYGYTF,TGTGCCACCAGTGATTCGGGGACAGGGATAAACTATGGCTACACCTTC
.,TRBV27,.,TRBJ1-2,CASSSTGPYGYTF,TGTGCCAGCAGTTCCACAGGTCCCTATGGCTACACCTTC
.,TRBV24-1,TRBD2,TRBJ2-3,CATSGGLAGSTDTQYF,TGTGCCACCAGTGGCGGACTAGCGGGGAGCACAGATACGCAGTATTTT
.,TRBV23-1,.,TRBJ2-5,CASSHSLVGNQETQYF,TGCGCCAGCAGTCACTCCTTGGTAGGGAACCAAGAGACCCAGTACTTC
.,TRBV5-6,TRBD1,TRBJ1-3,CASSFGQGGNTIYF,TGTGCCAGCAGTTTTGGACAGGGCGGAAACACCATATATTTT
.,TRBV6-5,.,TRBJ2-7,CASSSRDEQYF,TGTGCCAGCAGTTCCCGGGACGAGCAGTACTTC